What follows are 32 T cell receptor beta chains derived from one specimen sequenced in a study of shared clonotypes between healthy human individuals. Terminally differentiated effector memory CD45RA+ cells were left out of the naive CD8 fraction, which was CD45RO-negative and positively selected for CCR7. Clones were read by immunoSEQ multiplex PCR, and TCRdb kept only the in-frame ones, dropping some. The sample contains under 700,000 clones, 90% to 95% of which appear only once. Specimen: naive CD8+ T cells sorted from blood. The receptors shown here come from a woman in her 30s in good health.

The CDR3 loop is CASRTDSSTIYEQYF. CDR3 DNA sequence: TGTGCCAGCCGAACTGACTCCTCAACTATCTACGAGCAGTACTTC. This sequence joins TRBV28 and TRBJ2-7; the D is unclear. The ends were cut back, 8 bases at V and 3 bases at J, with 20 bases in the middle. Germline CDR1 and CDR2: MDHEN and SYDVKM. There are 15 residues in the CDR3.

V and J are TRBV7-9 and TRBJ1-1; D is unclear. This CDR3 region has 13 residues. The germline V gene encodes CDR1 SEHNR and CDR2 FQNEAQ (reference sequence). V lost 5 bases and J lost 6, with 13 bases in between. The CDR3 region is CASSALTAAEAFF. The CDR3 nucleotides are TGTGCCAGCAGCGCACTGACTGCCGCTGAAGCTTTCTTT.

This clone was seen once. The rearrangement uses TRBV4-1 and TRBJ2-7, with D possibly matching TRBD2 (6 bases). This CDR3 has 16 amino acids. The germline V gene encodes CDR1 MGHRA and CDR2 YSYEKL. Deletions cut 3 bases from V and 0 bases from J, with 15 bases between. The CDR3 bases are TGCGCCAGCAGCCAGAGTGTGCAGGGAGGCTCCTACGAGCAGTACTTC. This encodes CASSQSVQGGSYEQYF.

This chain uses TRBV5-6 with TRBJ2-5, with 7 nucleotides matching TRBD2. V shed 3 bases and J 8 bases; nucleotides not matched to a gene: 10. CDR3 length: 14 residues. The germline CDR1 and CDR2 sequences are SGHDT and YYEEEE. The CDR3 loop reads CASSWLADKRTQYF. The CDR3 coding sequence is TGTGCCAGCAGCTGGCTAGCGGACAAGAGAACCCAGTACTTC.

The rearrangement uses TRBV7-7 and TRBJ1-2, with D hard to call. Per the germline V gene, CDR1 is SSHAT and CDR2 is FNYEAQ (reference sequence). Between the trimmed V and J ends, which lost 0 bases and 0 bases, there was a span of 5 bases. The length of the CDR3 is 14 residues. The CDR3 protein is CASSLAAANYGYTF. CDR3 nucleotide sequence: TGTGCCAGCAGCTTAGCGGCAGCTAACTATGGCTACACCTTC.

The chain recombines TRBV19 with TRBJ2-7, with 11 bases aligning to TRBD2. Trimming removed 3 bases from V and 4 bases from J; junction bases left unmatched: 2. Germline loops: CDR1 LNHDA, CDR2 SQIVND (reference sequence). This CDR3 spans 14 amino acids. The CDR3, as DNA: TGTGCCAGTAGTATGGGGACTAGCGGATACGAGCAGTACTTC. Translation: CASSMGTSGYEQYF.

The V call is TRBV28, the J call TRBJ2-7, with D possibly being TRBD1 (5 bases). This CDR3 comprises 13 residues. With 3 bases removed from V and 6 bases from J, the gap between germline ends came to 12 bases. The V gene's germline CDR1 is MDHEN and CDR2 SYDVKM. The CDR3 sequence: CASSFRQGGEQYF. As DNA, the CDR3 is TGTGCCAGCAGTTTTCGTCAGGGCGGCGAGCAGTACTTC.

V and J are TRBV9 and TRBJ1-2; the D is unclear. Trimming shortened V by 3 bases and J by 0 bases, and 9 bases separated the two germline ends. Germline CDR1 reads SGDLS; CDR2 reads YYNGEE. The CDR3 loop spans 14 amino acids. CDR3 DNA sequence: TGTGCCAGCAGCGGTGGAGTTGCTAACTATGGCTACACCTTC. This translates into CASSGGVANYGYTF.

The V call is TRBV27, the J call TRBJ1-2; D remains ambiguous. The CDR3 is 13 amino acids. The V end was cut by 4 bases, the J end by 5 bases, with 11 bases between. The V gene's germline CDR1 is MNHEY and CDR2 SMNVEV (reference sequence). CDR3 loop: CASSSGRDYGYTF. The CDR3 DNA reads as TGTGCCAGCAGTTCCGGCAGAGATTATGGCTACACCTTC.

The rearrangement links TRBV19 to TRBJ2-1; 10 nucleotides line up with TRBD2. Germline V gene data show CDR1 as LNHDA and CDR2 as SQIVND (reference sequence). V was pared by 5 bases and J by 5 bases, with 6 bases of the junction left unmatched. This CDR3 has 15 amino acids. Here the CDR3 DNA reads TGTGCCAGTAGTGTACTAGCGGGAAATAACAATGAGCAGTTCTTC. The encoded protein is CASSVLAGNNNEQFF. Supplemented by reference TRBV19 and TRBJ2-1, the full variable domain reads DGGITQSPKYLFRKEGQNVTLSCEQNLNHDAMYWYRQDPGQGLRLIYYSQIVNDFQKGDIAEGYSVSREKKESFPLTVTSAQKNPTAFYLCASSVLAGNNNEQFFGPGTRLTVL.

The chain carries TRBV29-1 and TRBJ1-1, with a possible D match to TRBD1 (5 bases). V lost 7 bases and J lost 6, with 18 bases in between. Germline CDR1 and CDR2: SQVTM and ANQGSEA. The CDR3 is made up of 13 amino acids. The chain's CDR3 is CSASQGLGAEAFF. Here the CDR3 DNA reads TGCAGCGCCTCCCAGGGTTTGGGGGCTGAAGCTTTCTTT.

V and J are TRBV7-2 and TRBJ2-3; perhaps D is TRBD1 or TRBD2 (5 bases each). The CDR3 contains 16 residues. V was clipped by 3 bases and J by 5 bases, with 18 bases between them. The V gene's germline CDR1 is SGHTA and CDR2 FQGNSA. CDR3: CASSLAIRGPIDTQYF. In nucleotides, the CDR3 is TGTGCCAGCAGCTTGGCGATTAGGGGACCGATAGATACGCAGTATTTT.

The CDR3 reads CASSLGRVGPGEQYF. The CDR3 DNA reads as TGTGCCAGCAGCTTAGGGCGGGTAGGGCCGGGAGAGCAGTACTTC. This chain uses TRBV7-8 with TRBJ2-7, with TRBD2 as a possible D gene (5 bases). The length of the CDR3 is 15 residues. Germline V gene data show CDR1 as SGHVS and CDR2 as FQNEAQ. V was trimmed by 1 base and J by 7 bases, leaving 17 bases between them. The whole variable domain, remainder taken from reference TRBV7-8 and TRBJ2-7, is GAGVSQSPRYKVAKRGQDVALRCDPISGHVSLFWYQQALGQGPEFLTYFQNEAQLDKSGLPSDRFFAERPEGSVSTLKIQRTQQEDSAVYLCASSLGRVGPGEQYFGPGTRLTVT.

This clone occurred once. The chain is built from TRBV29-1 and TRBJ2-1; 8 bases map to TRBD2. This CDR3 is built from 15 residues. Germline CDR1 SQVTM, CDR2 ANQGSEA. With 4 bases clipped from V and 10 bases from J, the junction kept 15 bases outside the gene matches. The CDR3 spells CSVAGGRSGTREQFF. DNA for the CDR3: TGCAGCGTTGCTGGGGGACGGAGCGGGACTAGAGAGCAGTTCTTC.

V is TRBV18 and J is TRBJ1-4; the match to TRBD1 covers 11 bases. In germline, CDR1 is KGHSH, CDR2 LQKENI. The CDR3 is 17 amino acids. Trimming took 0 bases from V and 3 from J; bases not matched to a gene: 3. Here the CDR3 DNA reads TGTGCCAGCTCACCACCGGGACAGGGGGTCGCTAATGAAAAACTGTTTTTT. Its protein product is CASSPPGQGVANEKLFF.

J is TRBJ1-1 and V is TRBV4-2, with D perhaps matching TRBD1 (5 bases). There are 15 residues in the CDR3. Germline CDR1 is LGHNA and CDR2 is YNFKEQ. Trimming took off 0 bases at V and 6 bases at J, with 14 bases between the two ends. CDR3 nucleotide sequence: TGTGCCAGCAGCCAAGACAGGGAGCCTGACTCTGAAGCTTTCTTT. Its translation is CASSQDREPDSEAFF.

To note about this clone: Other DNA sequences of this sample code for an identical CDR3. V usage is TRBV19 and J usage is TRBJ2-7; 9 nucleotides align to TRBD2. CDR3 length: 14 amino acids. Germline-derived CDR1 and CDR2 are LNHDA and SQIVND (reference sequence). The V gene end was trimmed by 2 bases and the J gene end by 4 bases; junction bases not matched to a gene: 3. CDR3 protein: CASSITSGPYEQYF. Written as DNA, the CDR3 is TGTGCCAGTAGTATAACTAGCGGGCCTTACGAGCAGTACTTC. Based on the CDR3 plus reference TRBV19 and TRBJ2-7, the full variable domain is DGGITQSPKYLFRKEGQNVTLSCEQNLNHDAMYWYRQDPGQGLRLIYYSQIVNDFQKGDIAEGYSVSREKKESFPLTVTSAQKNPTAFYLCASSITSGPYEQYFGPGTRLTVT.

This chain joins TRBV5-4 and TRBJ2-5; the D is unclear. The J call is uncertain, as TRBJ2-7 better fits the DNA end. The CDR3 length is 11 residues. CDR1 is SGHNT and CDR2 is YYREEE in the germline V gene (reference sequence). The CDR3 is CASSLGAEQYF. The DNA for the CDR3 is TGTGCCAGCAGCTTGGGGGCCGAGCAGTACTTC.

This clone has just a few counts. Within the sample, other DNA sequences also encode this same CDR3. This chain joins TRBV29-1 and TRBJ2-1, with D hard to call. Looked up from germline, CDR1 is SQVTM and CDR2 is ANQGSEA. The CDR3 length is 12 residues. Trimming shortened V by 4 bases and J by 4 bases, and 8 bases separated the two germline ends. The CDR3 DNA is TGCAGCGTTGTGGCTGCTTACAATGAGCAGTTCTTC. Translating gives CSVVAAYNEQFF.

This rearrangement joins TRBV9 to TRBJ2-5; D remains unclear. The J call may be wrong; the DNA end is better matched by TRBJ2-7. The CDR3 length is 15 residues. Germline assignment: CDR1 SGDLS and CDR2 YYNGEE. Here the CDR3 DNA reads TGTGCCAGCAGCCCCCGTCCGACGGTGAACTACGAGCAGTACTTC. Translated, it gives CASSPRPTVNYEQYF.

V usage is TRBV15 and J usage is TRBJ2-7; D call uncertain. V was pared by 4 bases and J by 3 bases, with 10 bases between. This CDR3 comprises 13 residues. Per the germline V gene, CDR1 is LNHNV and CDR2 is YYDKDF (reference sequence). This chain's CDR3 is CATSMGFGYEQYF. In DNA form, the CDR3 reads TGTGCCACCAGCATGGGTTTCGGCTACGAGCAGTACTTC.

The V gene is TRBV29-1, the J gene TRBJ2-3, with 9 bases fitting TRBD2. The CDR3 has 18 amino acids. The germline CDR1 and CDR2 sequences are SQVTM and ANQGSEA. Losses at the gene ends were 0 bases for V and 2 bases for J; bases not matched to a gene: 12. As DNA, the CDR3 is TGCAGCGTTGAAGATTGGGCTAGCGGGAACTTAAACACAGATACGCAGTATTTT. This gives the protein CSVEDWASGNLNTDTQYF.

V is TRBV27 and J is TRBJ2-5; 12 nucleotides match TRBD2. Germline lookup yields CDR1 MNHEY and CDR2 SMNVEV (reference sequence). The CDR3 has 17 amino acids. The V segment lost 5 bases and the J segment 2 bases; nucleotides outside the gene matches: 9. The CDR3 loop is CASSPTPGLAGQETQYF. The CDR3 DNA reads TGTGCCAGCAGTCCTACCCCGGGACTAGCGGGTCAAGAGACCCAGTACTTC.

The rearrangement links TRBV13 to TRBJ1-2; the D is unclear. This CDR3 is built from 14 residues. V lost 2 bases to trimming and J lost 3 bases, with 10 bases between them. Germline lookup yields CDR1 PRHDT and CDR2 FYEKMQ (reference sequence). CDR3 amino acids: CASSLQELDYGYTF. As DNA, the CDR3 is TGTGCCAGCAGCTTACAGGAGTTGGACTATGGCTACACCTTC.

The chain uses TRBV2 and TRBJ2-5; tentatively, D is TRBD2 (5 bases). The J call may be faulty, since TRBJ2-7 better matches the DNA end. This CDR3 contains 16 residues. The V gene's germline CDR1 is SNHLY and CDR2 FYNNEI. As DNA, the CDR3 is TGTGCCAGCAGTGGTAGCGTGTCAGGAGACCCATACGAGCAGTACTTC. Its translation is CASSGSVSGDPYEQYF.

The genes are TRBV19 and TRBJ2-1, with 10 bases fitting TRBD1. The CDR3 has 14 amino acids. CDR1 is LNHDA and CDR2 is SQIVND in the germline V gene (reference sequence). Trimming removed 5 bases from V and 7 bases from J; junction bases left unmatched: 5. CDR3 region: CASSPGQGWNEQFF. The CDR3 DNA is TGTGCCAGTAGTCCGGGACAGGGGTGGAATGAGCAGTTCTTC.

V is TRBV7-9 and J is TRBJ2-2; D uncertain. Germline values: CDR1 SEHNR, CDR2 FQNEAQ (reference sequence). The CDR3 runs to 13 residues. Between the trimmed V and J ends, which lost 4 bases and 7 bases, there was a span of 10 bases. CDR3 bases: TGTGCCAGCAGCTCATCTCTAAGCGGGGAGCTGTTTTTT. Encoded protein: CASSSSLSGELFF.

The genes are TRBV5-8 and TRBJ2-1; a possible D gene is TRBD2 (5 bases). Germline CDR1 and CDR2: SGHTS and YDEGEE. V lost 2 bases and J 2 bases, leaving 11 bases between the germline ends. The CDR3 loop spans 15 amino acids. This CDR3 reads CASSLSGSPYNEQFF. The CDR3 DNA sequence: TGTGCCAGCAGCTTATCGGGGAGCCCCTACAATGAGCAGTTCTTC.

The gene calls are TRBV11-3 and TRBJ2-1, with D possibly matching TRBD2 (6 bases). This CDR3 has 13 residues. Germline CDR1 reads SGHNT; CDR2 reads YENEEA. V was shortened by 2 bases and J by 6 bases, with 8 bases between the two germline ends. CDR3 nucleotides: TGTGCCAGCAGCTTAACCGGGGGCAATGAGCAGTTCTTC. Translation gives CASSLTGGNEQFF.

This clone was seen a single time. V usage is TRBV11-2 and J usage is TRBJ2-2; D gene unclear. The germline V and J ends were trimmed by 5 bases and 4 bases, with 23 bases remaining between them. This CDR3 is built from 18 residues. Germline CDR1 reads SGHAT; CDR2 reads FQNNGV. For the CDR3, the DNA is TGTGCCAGCAGCCATCTACGATTGGCCCTCCCCAGCACCGGGGAGCTGTTTTTT. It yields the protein CASSHLRLALPSTGELFF.

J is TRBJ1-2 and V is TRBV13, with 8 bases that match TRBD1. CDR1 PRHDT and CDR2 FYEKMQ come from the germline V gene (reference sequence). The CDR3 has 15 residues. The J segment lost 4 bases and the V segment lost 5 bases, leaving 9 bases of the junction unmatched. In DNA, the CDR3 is TGTGCCAGCAGCCCCAGCGGACAGGGCGGCTATGGCTACACCTTC. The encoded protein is CASSPSGQGGYGYTF.

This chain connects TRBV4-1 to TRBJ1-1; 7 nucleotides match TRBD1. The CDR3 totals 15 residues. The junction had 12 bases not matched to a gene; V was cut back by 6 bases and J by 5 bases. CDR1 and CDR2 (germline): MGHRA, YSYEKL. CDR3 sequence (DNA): TGCGCCAGCAGTCGGGCGGAGGGGGCGGTGACTGAAGCTTTCTTT. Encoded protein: CASSRAEGAVTEAFF.